Listed below are T cell receptor beta chains from one sample, sequenced in a study of cytomegalovirus exposure and HLA in healthy donors. Generated by immunoSEQ multiplex PCR, the TCRdb table keeps only in-frame clones and is missing some. Seen here are approximately 76,000 clones, around 94% observed once, and the top ten hold 2.5% to 3.5%. Source material: PBMCs. These receptors originate from a woman aged 18-29 years in good health and CMV-seropositive. CDR3s include the opening cysteine and the closing phenylalanine or tryptophan. The D gene is left open where the match is weak. Size is omitted from some rows. Given values are once, few, many or a class for expanded clones.

TGCGCCAGCAGCTTGGCAAGGGGGAATACGCAGTATTTT	CASSLARGNTQYF	TRBJ2-3	TRBV5-1	few	NA
TGTGCCAGCAGCATGGACAGTAACTCCTACGAGCAGTACTTC	CASSMDSNSYEQYF	TRBJ2-7	TRBV7-3	NA	NA
TGTGCCAGCAGTTTATTGGGGGAACAGGGCGGGGAGCTGTTTTTT	CASSLLGEQGGELFF	TRBJ2-2	TRBV27	NA	NA
TGTGCCACCTCCGGGACAGAGAACACTGAAGCTTTCTTT	CATSGTENTEAFF	TRBJ1-1	TRBV15	NA	TRBD1
TGCGCCAGCAGCCAAGGTAGGGCAGGACGGGGATACACTGAAGCTTTCTTT	CASSQGRAGRGYTEAFF	TRBJ1-1	TRBV4-1	NA	NA
TGTGCCTGGGGAGGGCTGCTGGCCCAGTACTTC	CAWGGLLAQYF	TRBJ2-5	TRBV30	NA	NA
TGTGCCAGCAGCTCAATTATGAAGGGACAGCGCTCCTACGAGCAGTACTTC	CASSSIMKGQRSYEQYF	TRBJ2-7	TRBV7-9	NA	TRBD1
TGTGCCACGGGGTACTCCTACGAGCAGTACTTC	CATGYSYEQYF	TRBJ2-7	TRBV25-1	NA	NA
TGTGCCAGTAGTAGGACGCACAGGGTGGGACAGCCCCAGCATTTT	CASSRTHRVGQPQHF	TRBJ1-5	TRBV19	NA	NA
TGTGCCAGCAGCTTAGGGTGGCGGGCTGGGGGCACAGATACGCAGTATTTT	CASSLGWRAGGTDTQYF	TRBJ2-3	TRBV7-2	NA	NA
TGTGCCAGCCGCAACCCGGGACAGACCTCCTACGAGCAGTACTTC	CASRNPGQTSYEQYF	TRBJ2-7	TRBV6-6	NA	TRBD1
TGTGCCAGCATCCTAGCGGGAGAGTTTAATGAGCAGTTCTTC	CASILAGEFNEQFF	TRBJ2-1	TRBV2	NA	TRBD2
TGTGCCAGCAGCCAAGACCGGCAGGTGTTGGCTACGCAGTATTTT	CASSQDRQVLATQYF	TRBJ2-3	TRBV4-2	NA	NA
TGCGCCAGCAGCCAAGAGTGGCGGGCTTACACTGAAGCTTTCTTT	CASSQEWRAYTEAFF	TRBJ1-1	TRBV4-3	NA	NA
TGCGCCAGCAGCCTCGGACAGGGGGGCAGCTACACCTTC	CASSLGQGGSYTF	TRBJ1-2	TRBV4-1	NA	TRBD1
TGCGCCAGCAGCTCACACAGGGGATCACTCATGAACACTGAAGCTTTCTTT	CASSSHRGSLMNTEAFF	TRBJ1-1	TRBV5-1	NA	TRBD1
TGTGCCAGTAGGGACAGGGCCAATCAGCCCCAGCATTTT	CASRDRANQPQHF	TRBJ1-5	TRBV19	once	TRBD1
TGTGCCAGCAGTTACAACAGGGGTCAGCCCCAGCATTTT	CASSYNRGQPQHF	TRBJ1-5	TRBV6-5	NA	TRBD1
TGTGCCAGCAGCGTCTACAGGGGAAGGGGACAGCCCCAGCATTTT	CASSVYRGRGQPQHF	TRBJ1-5	TRBV5-5	NA	TRBD1
TGTGCCAGCAGTTACTCCCGACGGGGAATCCATGGCTACACCTTC	CASSYSRRGIHGYTF	TRBJ1-2	TRBV6-5	NA	NA
TGTGCCGGTCACAGGGGCGACGAGCAGTACTTC	CAGHRGDEQYF	TRBJ2-7	TRBV30	NA	TRBD1
TGCGCCAGCAGCAGGACAGGCGCCCGGGGCACCGGGGAGCTGTTTTTT	CASSRTGARGTGELFF	TRBJ2-2	TRBV4-1	NA	TRBD1
TGCGCCAGCAGCCCCCGAGGAGGGGGCCCGTACGAGCAGTACTTC	CASSPRGGGPYEQYF	TRBJ2-7	TRBV5-1	NA	NA
TGTGCCAGTAGTCTCGGGGTGACAGGCTACAATGAGCAGTTCTTC	CASSLGVTGYNEQFF	TRBJ2-1	TRBV19	NA	NA
TGTGCCAGCAGCTTTGTCGCAGGCTCCTACAATGAGCAGTTCTTC	CASSFVAGSYNEQFF	TRBJ2-1	TRBV7-6	NA	NA
TGTGCCTGGACCGGGACAAACTCTGGAAACACCATATATTTT	CAWTGTNSGNTIYF	TRBJ1-3	TRBV30	NA	NA
TGTGCCAGTAGTATCGATGGTGGCCCTAACTATGGCTACACCTTC	CASSIDGGPNYGYTF	TRBJ1-2	TRBV19	NA	NA
TGTGCCAGCAGCCAACAGGTCCACTCCTACGAGCAGTACTTC	CASSQQVHSYEQYF	TRBJ2-7	TRBV7-9	NA	NA
TGTGCCAGCAGCCAAGATTGGCAGTTGAACACTGAAGCTTTCTTT	CASSQDWQLNTEAFF	TRBJ1-1	TRBV4-2	once	NA
TGTGCCACCAGCAGTCGGACGGGACACTCGAACACCGGGGAGCTGTTTTTT	CATSSRTGHSNTGELFF	TRBJ2-2	TRBV15	NA	NA
TGCGCCAGCAGCTCGAGCCCGACCGGGACAGTGAACACTGAAGCTTTCTTT	CASSSSPTGTVNTEAFF	TRBJ1-1	TRBV5-1	NA	TRBD1
TGTGCCAGCAGCTTGGGTCTTCGGCAGGGAAATGAAAAACTGTTTTTT	CASSLGLRQGNEKLFF	TRBJ1-4	TRBV5-4	NA	NA
TGTGCCAGCAGCTTCACTGGACAGGGTGCCGATCAGCCCCAGCATTTT	CASSFTGQGADQPQHF	TRBJ1-5	TRBV5-8	NA	TRBD1
TGTGCCAGCAGCGCCGGCCAGAGCGCTAGAGGGTACGAGCAGTACTTC	CASSAGQSARGYEQYF	TRBJ2-7	TRBV9	NA	NA
TGTGCCAGCAGGGACAGAAATAGCAATCAGCCCCAGCATTTT	CASRDRNSNQPQHF	TRBJ1-5	TRBV2	NA	NA
TGTGCCAGCAGCTTAGAGACAGGGGGCTCCTACGAGCAGTACTTC	CASSLETGGSYEQYF	TRBJ2-7	TRBV11-3	NA	TRBD1
TGTGCCAGTAGTCCCATTAATCGGAGAAAGGATCACGAGCAGTACTTC	CASSPINRRKDHEQYF	TRBJ2-7	TRBV19	NA	NA
TGCGCCAGCAGCTCGCGGGGGTTTGGAGATACGCAGTATTTT	CASSSRGFGDTQYF	TRBJ2-3	TRBV5-1	NA	TRBD2
TGCGCCAGCAGCTTAGGCAGGGGAAATTTTCACGAGCAGTACTTC	CASSLGRGNFHEQYF	TRBJ2-7	TRBV5-1	NA	NA
TGTGCCAGTAGTCCTCGCCGACAGACGGTAAATCAGCCCCAGCATTTT	CASSPRRQTVNQPQHF	TRBJ1-5	TRBV19	NA	NA
TGTGCCAGCAGCCACCCCGGACTAGGGGTTGAGCAGTTCTTC	CASSHPGLGVEQFF	TRBJ2-1	TRBV5-6	NA	TRBD2
TGTGCCAGCAGGAGGGACAGTCTCACAGATACGCAGTATTTT	CASRRDSLTDTQYF	TRBJ2-3	TRBV6-5	NA	TRBD1
TGTGCCAGCAGCTTAGATTACAGGACCTCTGGAAACACCATATATTTT	CASSLDYRTSGNTIYF	TRBJ1-3	TRBV7-2	NA	NA
TGTGCCAGCAGGACTAGCTCCTACGAGCAGTACTTC	CASRTSSYEQYF	TRBJ2-7	TRBV28	few	NA
TGTGCCACCAGCAGAGTTGGAACGGGAGGGCCATCAGATACGCAGTATTTT	CATSRVGTGGPSDTQYF	TRBJ2-3	TRBV15	NA	TRBD2
TGTGCCAGCAAATCGAGCGGGGGGTTTACAGATACGCAGTATTTT	CASKSSGGFTDTQYF	TRBJ2-3	TRBV2	NA	TRBD2
TGTGCCAGCTCACCAGACCGAGGAAACTATGGCTACACCTTC	CASSPDRGNYGYTF	TRBJ1-2	TRBV18	NA	NA
TGTGCCAGCAGCTTGGACAGTAGCACAGATACGCAGTATTTT	CASSLDSSTDTQYF	TRBJ2-3	TRBV5-8	once	NA
TGCGCCAGCAGCCAAGATAGAGGGACTAGCGGGGGCAATGAGCAGTTCTTC	CASSQDRGTSGGNEQFF	TRBJ2-1	TRBV4-3	NA	TRBD2
TGTGCCAGCAGCTTTCCAGGGACCGGGGAGCTGTTTTTT	CASSFPGTGELFF	TRBJ2-2	TRBV5-8	NA	NA
TGCGCCAGCAGCCAGGGAAGACTAGCGGGAGATACGCAGTATTTT	CASSQGRLAGDTQYF	TRBJ2-3	TRBV4-3	NA	TRBD2
TGTGCCAGCAGCAATGGACAGGGAAGAACTGAAGCTTTCTTT	CASSNGQGRTEAFF	TRBJ1-1	TRBV7-2	NA	TRBD1
TGTGCCAGCAGCTTAGAACAGGGTAACCACGAGCAGTACTTC	CASSLEQGNHEQYF	TRBJ2-7	TRBV7-2	NA	NA
TGTGCCAGCAGACTCTCGGGAGGGAATGGCTACACCTTC	CASRLSGGNGYTF	TRBJ1-2	TRBV6-1	NA	NA
TGTGCCAGTACAACAGGGCGCGCTGAAGCTTTCTTT	CASTTGRAEAFF	TRBJ1-1	TRBV19	NA	NA
TGTGCCAGCAGGCCCTTCGGGGGTGGGAGATACGAGCAGTACTTC	CASRPFGGGRYEQYF	TRBJ2-7	TRBV2	NA	NA
TGTGCCAGCAGCTTGGGGCAGGGTTCCTATAATTCACCCCTCCACTTT	CASSLGQGSYNSPLHF	TRBJ1-6	TRBV5-6	NA	NA
TGTGCCAGCAGCCGCTTGTTAGCGGCCCCCGATACGCAGTATTTT	CASSRLLAAPDTQYF	TRBJ2-3	TRBV5-6	NA	NA
TGTGCCATCAGCCTACTAGCGGGGATTAACAATGAGCAGTTCTTC	CAISLLAGINNEQFF	TRBJ2-1	TRBV10-3	NA	TRBD2
TGTGCCAGCAGCACCGGGACAGGAAGCTCCTACAATGAGCAGTTCTTC	CASSTGTGSSYNEQFF	TRBJ2-1	TRBV7-6	NA	TRBD1